Each of the 12 T cell receptor beta chains below was sequenced from the same sample in a study of CD8+ T cells in alopecia areata. Sequencing used cDNA as its template, made by extracting RNA and reverse transcribing it. Profiling relied on immunoSEQ multiplex PCR, and the TCRdb table lists in-frame clones only, not all of them. The table has around 110,000 clones, around 50% seen once; the top ten hold more than 9%. Treatment in this sample: oral pan-JAK inhibitor, 5-10 mg twice daily. The sequencing here drew on CD8+ T cells sorted from blood, taken at week 24, from a patient treated with tofacitinib. The receptors were gathered from a human donor with alopecia areata.

This clone was counted between two and nine times. This chain connects TRBV29-1 to TRBJ1-2; D call uncertain. The CDR3 covers 10 residues. Trimming removed 4 bases from V and 8 bases from J, with 8 bases in between. Per germline, CDR1 SQVTM and CDR2 ANQGSEA. The CDR3 sequence: CSVVSSGYTF. As DNA, the CDR3 is TGCAGCGTTGTTTCGTCGGGCTACACCTTC.

In its sample, this clone was seen once. V is TRBV6-1 and J is TRBJ1-1; D call uncertain. Germline V gene sequence: CDR1 MNHNS, CDR2 SASEGT. Trimming left V 6 bases short and J 1 base short, with 9 bases between. The CDR3 runs to 13 residues. As DNA, the CDR3 is TGTGCCAGCAGCTGGTGGGGGAACACTGAAGCTTTCTTT. Its translation is CASSWWGNTEAFF.

The gene calls are TRBV7-8 and TRBJ2-7; TRBD1 aligns across 12 bases. The CDR3 contains 16 residues. CDR1 is SGHVS, CDR2 FQNEAQ, per germline. V shed 0 bases and J 4 bases; nucleotides not matched to a gene: 4. The CDR3 protein is CASSLAGGQGAYEQYF. The CDR3 bases are TGTGCCAGCAGCTTAGCGGGGGGACAGGGGGCGTACGAGCAGTACTTC.

This chain's CDR3 is CATSRDRGRNEQFF. The CDR3 region has the DNA TGTGCCACCAGCAGAGATAGGGGGCGCAATGAGCAGTTCTTC. The chain links TRBV15 to TRBJ2-1, with TRBD1 identical over 7 bases. The V and J ends lost 0 bases and 6 bases, in that order; junction bases with no gene match: 2. CDR1 LNHNV and CDR2 YYDKDF come from the germline V gene (reference sequence). The CDR3 spans 14 residues. The full variable domain, in which reference TRBV15 and TRBJ2-1 provide the parts outside the CDR3, is DAMVIQNPRYQVTQFGKPVTLSCSQTLNHNVMYWYQQKSSQAPKLLFHYYDKDFNNEADTPDNFQSRRPNTSFCFLDIRSPGLGDTAMYLCATSRDRGRNEQFFGPGTRLTVL.

The chain couples TRBV29-1 to TRBJ1-4; D perhaps matches TRBD1 (5 bases). The V and J ends lost 7 bases and 5 bases respectively, with 14 bases between them. Germline V gene data show CDR1 as SQVTM and CDR2 as ANQGSEA. The CDR3 covers 13 residues. CDR3 DNA: TGCAGCGCCTTTGGGGCAGAAAATGAAAAACTGTTTTTT. Protein product: CSAFGAENEKLFF.

This clone was detected once. The CDR3 is CASSLWVNSYNEQFF. The CDR3 bases are TGTGCCAGCAGCTTATGGGTCAACTCCTACAATGAGCAGTTCTTC. The rearrangement links TRBV5-5 to TRBJ2-1, with no clear D. The V gene lost 2 bases and the J gene lost 0 bases, with 9 bases spanning the gap. Germline CDR1 is SGHKS and CDR2 is YYEKEE (reference sequence). The CDR3 covers 15 residues. Supplemented by reference TRBV5-5 and TRBJ2-1, the full variable domain reads DAGVTQSPTHLIKTRGQQVTLRCSPISGHKSVSWYQQVLGQGPQFIFQYYEKEERGRGNFPDRFSARQFPNYSSELNVNALLLGDSALYLCASSLWVNSYNEQFFGPGTRLTVL.

As regards this clone: Other DNA sequences in this specimen translate into the identical CDR3. The J gene is TRBJ2-1, the V gene TRBV4-1; 10 nucleotides agree with TRBD2. CDR1 and CDR2 (germline): MGHRA, YSYEKL. The V segment lost 4 bases and the J segment 4 bases; nucleotides outside the gene matches: 1. This CDR3 has 14 residues. Here the CDR3 reads CASSLSGGYNEQFF. CDR3 DNA: TGCGCCAGCAGCCTTAGCGGGGGGTACAATGAGCAGTTCTTC.

The chain recombines TRBV5-6 with TRBJ2-1, with 9 positions matching TRBD2. Unmatched junction bases numbered 8, after V lost 3 bases and J lost 4 bases. Germline-derived CDR1 and CDR2 are SGHDT and YYEEEE. The CDR3 extends over 16 amino acids. CDR3 sequence reads: CASSYQTSGQYNEQFF. In DNA form, the CDR3 reads TGTGCCAGCAGCTATCAGACTAGCGGTCAATACAATGAGCAGTTCTTC.

Notes on this clone: A read error may produce the germline difference seen at one junction end. The chain couples TRBV6-6 to TRBJ1-2; D gene unclear. CDR3 length: 9 amino acids. Germline CDR1 MNHNY, CDR2 SVGAGI (reference sequence). The CDR3 loop reads CASSYPTIF. CDR3 nucleotide sequence: TGTGCCAGCAGTTACCCTACCATCTTC.

Concerning this clone: The junction shows a germline mismatch at one end, possibly a read error. V is TRBV6-5 and J is TRBJ1-1; D gene uncertain. CDR1 is MNHEY and CDR2 is SVGAGI in the germline V gene. The CDR3 is 14 amino acids. The chain's CDR3 is CAGREPRANTEAFF. The DNA of the CDR3 is TGTGCCGGCAGAGAACCCCGGGCGAACACTGAAGCTTTCTTT.

This chain links TRBV4-3 with TRBJ2-2; 7 nucleotides agree with TRBD2. The CDR3 covers 16 residues. Germline V gene sequence: CDR1 LGHNA, CDR2 YSLEER. Trimming removed 0 bases from V and 10 bases from J; junction bases left unmatched: 11. This chain's CDR3 is CASSQDELAGEMELFF. The CDR3 DNA reads as TGCGCCAGCAGCCAAGATGAGTTGGCGGGGGAGATGGAGCTGTTTTTT.

The rearrangement links TRBV5-1 to TRBJ2-3, with 7 bases aligning to TRBD2. V shed 4 bases, J shed 2 bases, and the junction held 4 bases outside the gene matches. The CDR3 loop spans 14 amino acids. Per germline, CDR1 SGHRS and CDR2 YFSETQ. The CDR3 DNA reads TGCGCCAGCAGCGCTAGCGGACCCACAGATACGCAGTATTTT. Encoded protein: CASSASGPTDTQYF.